These 8 T cell receptor beta chains were all obtained from the same sample, sequenced in a study of T cell responses to AZD1222 COVID-19 vaccine. Some clones are missing from TCRdb's copy, which holds only in-frame ones; the method was immunoSEQ multiplex PCR. The sample gives 120,000 or so clones, approximately 90% of which show up once; roughly 15% is in the top ten. This specimen was peripheral blood, taken 28 days after the second AZD1222 dose. The receptors shown here come from an adult who received the AZD1222 COVID-19 vaccine.

In its sample, this clone was seen a few times. The chain uses TRBV7-3 and TRBJ1-6, with D uncertain. This CDR3 contains 14 residues. Trimming shortened V by 4 bases and J by 4 bases, and 8 bases separated the two germline ends. In germline, CDR1 is SGHTA, CDR2 FQGTGA. CDR3 DNA: TGTGCCAGCAGCTCGGAAGGTTATAATTCACCCCTCCACTTT. The encoded protein is CASSSEGYNSPLHF.

This clone was detected a few times. This chain links TRBV7-8 with TRBJ1-1, with 8 nucleotides matching TRBD1. Germline trimming cut 5 bases from V and 11 bases from J; bases unmatched to any gene: 7. This CDR3 region has 12 residues. The V gene's germline CDR1 is SGHVS and CDR2 FQNEAQ. The CDR3 nucleotides read TGTGCCAGCAGCCTTCCGACAGGGGACGCTTTCTTT. Protein: CASSLPTGDAFF. Supplemented by reference TRBV7-8 and TRBJ1-1, the full variable domain reads GAGVSQSPRYKVAKRGQDVALRCDPISGHVSLFWYQQALGQGPEFLTYFQNEAQLDKSGLPSDRFFAERPEGSVSTLKIQRTQQEDSAVYLCASSLPTGDAFFGQGTRLTVV.

This clone occurred once. The chain joins TRBV27 to TRBJ1-5; 8 nucleotides agree with TRBD1. The CDR3 spans 21 residues. V was clipped by 1 base and J by 0 bases; unmatched bases: 17. Germline V gene lookup returns CDR1 MNHEY and CDR2 SMNVEV (reference sequence). The CDR3 DNA sequence: TGTGCCAGCAGTTTATGGCCACCGGGACAGGCCGACGACTATAGCAATCAGCCCCAGCATTTT. This codes for CASSLWPPGQADDYSNQPQHF.

CDR3 sequence: CASRPRGTSGSSYEQYF. CDR3 in DNA: TGTGCCAGCAGACCAAGGGGAACTAGCGGCAGCTCCTACGAGCAGTACTTC. This chain uses TRBV28 with TRBJ2-7, with 8 bases that match TRBD2. J gave up 0 bases and V 6 bases, and 13 bases lay outside the gene matches. CDR1 MDHEN and CDR2 SYDVKM come from the germline V gene. CDR3 length: 17 residues.

The rearrangement joins TRBV19 to TRBJ1-2, with 7 positions matching TRBD1. This CDR3 is built from 14 residues. The germline CDR1 and CDR2 sequences are LNHDA and SQIVND (reference sequence). J lost 0 bases, V lost 6 bases, and 4 bases had no gene match. CDR3 in amino acids: CASRLTGANYGYTF. Here the CDR3 DNA reads TGTGCCAGTAGGCTAACAGGGGCTAACTATGGCTACACCTTC. The whole variable domain, remainder taken from reference TRBV19 and TRBJ1-2, is DGGITQSPKYLFRKEGQNVTLSCEQNLNHDAMYWYRQDPGQGLRLIYYSQIVNDFQKGDIAEGYSVSREKKESFPLTVTSAQKNPTAFYLCASRLTGANYGYTFGSGTRLTVV.

This clone was seen a few times. This chain links TRBV7-9 with TRBJ2-7; the D is unclear. The CDR3 spans 12 residues. Trimming pared 5 bases from V and 3 bases from J, leaving 8 bases between. Germline V gene lookup returns CDR1 SEHNR and CDR2 FQNEAQ (reference sequence). CDR3 sequence: CASSTVGYEQYF. Written as DNA, the CDR3 is TGTGCCAGCAGCACCGTGGGCTACGAGCAGTACTTC.

This chain links TRBV5-4 with TRBJ2-5, with TRBD1 matching over 8 bases. The ends lost 5 bases at V and 2 bases at J; junction bases unmatched: 8. Germline loops: CDR1 SGHNT, CDR2 YYREEE (reference sequence). This CDR3 is built from 15 residues. CDR3 DNA sequence: TGTGCCAGCAGGCTAGACAGGGGACCGCAAGAGACCCAGTACTTC. This codes for CASRLDRGPQETQYF.

V gene TRBV2 combines with J gene TRBJ1-5; D is ambiguous. V lost 6 bases, J lost 6 bases, and 18 bases lay in between. The CDR3 consists of 15 residues. Germline values: CDR1 SNHLY, CDR2 FYNNEI. The CDR3 nucleotides are TGTGCCAGCAGCGCCGAAGGCGGACCCGGTCAGCCCCAGCATTTT. It specifies CASSAEGGPGQPQHF.